This T cell receptor (beta chain) was profiled in a study of T-cell reconstitution after alpha-beta-depleted transplantation in children. Study-wide points: One year after transplant, T-cell counts and diversity came mostly from newly produced T cells. The origin of alpha-beta T cells about two months after transplant was reportedly several hundred expanded graft clones. At day 60, the high TCRbeta diversity found in some patients originated from recipient T cells and thymic progenitors that had survived.

Unique molecular identifiers were incorporated during preparation of the TCRbeta library. TCRdb analysed the PCR reads with MiXCR anew, one entry per CDR3 protein. The sample yields nearly 200,000 distinct CDR3 sequences, 6.3% seen once. The germline gives CDR1 MNHEY, CDR2 SVGAGI. V dropped 6 bases and J dropped 2 bases, with 22 bases sitting between them. The CDR3 has 17 amino acids. This clonotype occurred many times. Antigen: not known. V gene TRBV6-5 combines with J gene TRBJ1-1; D ambiguous. The TCR was taken from a girl under three years old with combined immunodeficiency, due to receive a stem cell transplant. Sequences were derived from PBMCs, sampled before TCRalphabeta/CD19-depleted stem cell transplant. The CDR3 coding sequence is TGTGCCAGCAGCCTATTTACCATGACGGGCCATAACACTGAAGCTTTCTTT. Amino acids: CASSLFTMTGHNTEAFF.